This T cell receptor (beta chain) was sequenced in a study of spatial heterogeneity in lung cancer. General observations from the study: Blood contained ubiquitous expanded tumor TCRs more at resection than at follow-up.

Germline-derived CDR1 and CDR2 are LGHDT and YNNKEL (reference sequence). V was trimmed by 0 bases and J by 9 bases, leaving 15 bases between them. This CDR3 is built from 15 residues. A unique molecular identifier was carried by every single TCR cDNA molecule. TCRdb called the 5' RACE reads again in MiXCR, with one record for every CDR3 protein. The repertoire holds about 38,000 distinct CDR3 sequences, with roughly 8% as singletons. This clonotype appeared a few times. The antigen is undetermined. Time point defined: sample taken at primary tumor resection. Samples were obtained from around 73 donors, all untreated early-stage non-small cell lung cancer patients.

The TCR comes from a male donor with early-stage non-small cell lung cancer. Sequences were derived from PBMCs, sampled at surgery. The chain is built from TRBV3-1 and TRBJ2-1; D is perhaps TRBD2 (5 bases). The CDR3 reads CASSQEGRGRGEQFF. In DNA form, the CDR3 reads TGTGCCAGCAGCCAAGAGGGGAGAGGTCGGGGTGAGCAGTTCTTC.